The sequence of this T cell receptor (beta chain) was determined in a study of T-cell reconstitution after alpha-beta-depleted transplantation in children. Germline CDR1 reads SGHNT; CDR2 reads YENEEA. The length of the CDR3 is 14 residues. V was pared by 4 bases and J by 3 bases, with 2 bases of the junction left unmatched. Molecular barcoding with unique molecular identifiers was used for the TCRbeta library. One entry per CDR3 protein, called by TCRdb with MiXCR from the PCR reads. Altogether 190,000 or so distinct CDR3 sequences are present, more than 6.5% being singletons, with the ten largest covering roughly 3%. This clonotype was seen repeatedly, ten times or more.

The source is a human donor who donated a stem cell graft to a child with Wiskott-Aldrich syndrome. The chain recombines TRBV11-3 with TRBJ2-1; 8 bases match TRBD1. The sequences come from PBMCs from the stem cell graft donor, collected from the stem cell graft. The CDR3 loop reads CASSSGQGYNEQFF. The CDR3 DNA is TGTGCCAGCAGCTCCGGACAGGGCTACAATGAGCAGTTCTTC.